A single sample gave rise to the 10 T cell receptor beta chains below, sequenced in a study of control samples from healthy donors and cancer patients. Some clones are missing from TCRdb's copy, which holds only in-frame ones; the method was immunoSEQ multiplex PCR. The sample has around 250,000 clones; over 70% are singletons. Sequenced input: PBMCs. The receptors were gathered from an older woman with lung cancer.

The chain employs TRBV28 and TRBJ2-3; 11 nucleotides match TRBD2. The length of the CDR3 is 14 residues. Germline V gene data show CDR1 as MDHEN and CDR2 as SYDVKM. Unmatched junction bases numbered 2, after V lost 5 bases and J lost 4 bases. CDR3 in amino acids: CASSLAGGPDTQYF. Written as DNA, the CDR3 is TGTGCCAGCAGTCTAGCGGGAGGTCCAGATACGCAGTATTTT.

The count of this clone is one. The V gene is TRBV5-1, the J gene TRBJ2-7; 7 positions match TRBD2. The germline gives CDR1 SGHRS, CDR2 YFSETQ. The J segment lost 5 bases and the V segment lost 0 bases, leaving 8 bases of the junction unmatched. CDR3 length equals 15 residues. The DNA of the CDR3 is TGCGCCAGCAGCTTGGGGGGCGGGAGTACTCACGAGCAGTACTTC. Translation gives CASSLGGGSTHEQYF.

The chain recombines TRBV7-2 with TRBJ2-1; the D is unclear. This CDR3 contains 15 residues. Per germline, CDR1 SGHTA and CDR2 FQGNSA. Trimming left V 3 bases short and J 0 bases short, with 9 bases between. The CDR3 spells CASSFTKSSYNEQFF. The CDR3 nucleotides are TGTGCCAGCAGCTTTACTAAGAGCTCCTACAATGAGCAGTTCTTC.

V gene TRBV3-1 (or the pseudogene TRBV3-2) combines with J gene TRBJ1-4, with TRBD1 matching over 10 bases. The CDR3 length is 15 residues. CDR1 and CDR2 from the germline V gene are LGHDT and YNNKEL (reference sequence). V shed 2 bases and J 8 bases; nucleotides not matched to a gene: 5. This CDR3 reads CASSQLTGGGEKLFF. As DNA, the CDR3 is TGTGCCAGCAGCCAACTGACAGGGGGCGGGGAAAAACTGTTTTTT.

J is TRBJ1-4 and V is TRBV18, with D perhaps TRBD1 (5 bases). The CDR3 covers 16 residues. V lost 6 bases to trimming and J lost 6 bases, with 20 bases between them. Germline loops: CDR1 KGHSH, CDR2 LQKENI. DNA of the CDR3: TGTGCCAGCTCGCCCCAGGCCGCAGGGTATGATGAAAAACTGTTTTTT. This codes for CASSPQAAGYDEKLFF.

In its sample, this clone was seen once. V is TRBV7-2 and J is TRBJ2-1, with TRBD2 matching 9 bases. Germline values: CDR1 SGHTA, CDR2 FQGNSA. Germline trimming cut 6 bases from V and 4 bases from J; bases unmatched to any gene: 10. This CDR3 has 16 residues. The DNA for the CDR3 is TGTGCCAGCAGAGCCCGGGGCGGGAGGGCTTACAATGAGCAGTTCTTC. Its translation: CASRARGGRAYNEQFF.

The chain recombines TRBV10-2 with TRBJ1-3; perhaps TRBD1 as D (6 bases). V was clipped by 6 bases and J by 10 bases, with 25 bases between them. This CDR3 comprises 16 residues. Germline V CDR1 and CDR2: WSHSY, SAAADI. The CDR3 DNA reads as TGCGCCAGCAGGAGCCAGACAGGAGGACCTTTTGGGACCATATATTTT. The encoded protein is CASRSQTGGPFGTIYF.

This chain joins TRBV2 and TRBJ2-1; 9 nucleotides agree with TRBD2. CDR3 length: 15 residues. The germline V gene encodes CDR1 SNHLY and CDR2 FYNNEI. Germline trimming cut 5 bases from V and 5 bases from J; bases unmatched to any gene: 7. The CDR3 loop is CASSRGAGGHNEQFF. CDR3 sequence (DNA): TGTGCCAGCAGTCGGGGAGCGGGAGGCCACAATGAGCAGTTCTTC.

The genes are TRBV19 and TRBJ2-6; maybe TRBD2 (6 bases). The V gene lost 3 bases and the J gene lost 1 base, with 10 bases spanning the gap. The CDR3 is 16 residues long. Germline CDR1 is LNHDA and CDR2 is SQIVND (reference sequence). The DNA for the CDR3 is TGTGCCAGTAGTATGGGTGGGAGGTCTGGGGCCAACGTCCTGACTTTC. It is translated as CASSMGGRSGANVLTF.

The CDR3 protein is CASSAGTSLSRRQYF. In nucleotides, the CDR3 is TGTGCCAGCAGCGCGGGGACTAGCCTGTCGAGGCGGCAGTACTTC. The V and J genes are TRBV9 and TRBJ2-7, with 9 bases that match TRBD2. V lost 3 bases to trimming and J lost 9 bases; unmatched junction nucleotides: 13. The CDR3 covers 15 residues. Germline-derived CDR1 and CDR2 are SGDLS and YYNGEE.